These 7 T cell receptor beta chains originate from one sample sequenced in a study of beta chain features in type 1 diabetes. Study-level points and caveats: Significant though moderate, a shortening of TCRB CDR3s appeared in all four CD4+ subsets of Type 1 diabetes patients.

These receptors have no known antigen. The isolated RNA, all of it, was reverse transcribed, so expressed TCRB transcripts were what got sequenced. TCRdb's table, derived via immunoSEQ multiplex PCR, lists solely in-frame clones and lacks some. The data show a few hundred thousand clones, 10% to 15% seen once. The sequencing sample was made of naive CD4+ T cells from blood. Receptor source: a woman between 18 and 30 years old with type 1 diabetes.

In DNA, the CDR3 is TGCGCCAGCAGCCGCGACCCGGGACAGCTCACAGATACGCAGTATTTT. Protein product: CASSRDPGQLTDTQYF. V is TRBV5-1 and J is TRBJ2-3; TRBD1 matches 7 bases. The V segment lost 4 bases and the J segment 2 bases; nucleotides outside the gene matches: 10. CDR1 is SGHRS, CDR2 YFSETQ, per germline. The CDR3 extends over 16 amino acids.

The table lists this clone with a few counts. V is TRBV27 and J is TRBJ2-5; TRBD2 matches at 9 bases. The CDR3 is 14 amino acids. Germline CDR1 is MNHEY and CDR2 is SMNVEV (reference sequence). J was trimmed by 5 bases and V by 5 bases; bases with no gene match: 6. Here the CDR3 DNA reads TGTGCCAGCAGTGGCGGGGGGGCTGGGGAGACCCAGTACTTC. Amino acid sequence: CASSGGGAGETQYF.

The J gene is TRBJ1-2, the V gene TRBV19, with D perhaps matching TRBD1 (5 bases). Germline-derived CDR1 and CDR2 are LNHDA and SQIVND (reference sequence). The CDR3 runs to 13 residues. Trimming stripped 2 bases from V and 8 bases from J, with 12 bases between. Here the CDR3 reads CASSIPPTGGYTF. Here the CDR3 DNA reads TGTGCCAGTAGTATACCGCCAACAGGAGGCTACACCTTC. Full variable domain (missing parts from reference TRBV19 and TRBJ1-2): DGGITQSPKYLFRKEGQNVTLSCEQNLNHDAMYWYRQDPGQGLRLIYYSQIVNDFQKGDIAEGYSVSREKKESFPLTVTSAQKNPTAFYLCASSIPPTGGYTFGSGTRLTVV.

The chain has TRBV7-2 and TRBJ2-2; the D gene is possibly TRBD1 (6 bases). Germline V CDR1 and CDR2: SGHTA, FQGNSA. V gave up 2 bases and J gave up 0 bases, with 7 bases separating them. The CDR3 covers 15 residues. Written as DNA, the CDR3 is TGTGCCAGCAGCTTATGGGACACGAACACCGGGGAGCTGTTTTTT. Its translation is CASSLWDTNTGELFF.

The chain couples TRBV29-1 to TRBJ1-1; D ambiguous. This CDR3 spans 13 amino acids. The V end lost 3 bases, the J end lost 0 bases, and 8 bases lay between the germline ends. The V gene's germline CDR1 is SQVTM and CDR2 ANQGSEA. The CDR3 nucleotides read TGCAGCGTTGATTACTTCATGAACACTGAAGCTTTCTTT. This encodes CSVDYFMNTEAFF.

J is TRBJ1-3 and V is TRBV5-4, with 9 bases lining up with TRBD1. CDR3 length: 15 amino acids. CDR1 is SGHNT, CDR2 YYREEE, per germline (reference sequence). J was trimmed by 7 bases and V by 1 base; bases with no gene match: 6. Here the CDR3 DNA reads TGTGCCAGCAGCTTGCCGGGACAGGGTGGGAACACCATATATTTT. Protein product: CASSLPGQGGNTIYF.

This clone was picked up a small number of times. This chain links TRBV29-1 with TRBJ1-4; TRBD1 matches at 7 bases. Germline lookup yields CDR1 SQVTM and CDR2 ANQGSEA. The CDR3 sequence is 13 residues long. V lost 6 bases to trimming and J lost 8 bases; unmatched junction nucleotides: 9. The CDR3 spells CSVRTGMREKLFF. CDR3 in DNA: TGCAGCGTCCGGACAGGCATGAGGGAAAAACTGTTTTTT.